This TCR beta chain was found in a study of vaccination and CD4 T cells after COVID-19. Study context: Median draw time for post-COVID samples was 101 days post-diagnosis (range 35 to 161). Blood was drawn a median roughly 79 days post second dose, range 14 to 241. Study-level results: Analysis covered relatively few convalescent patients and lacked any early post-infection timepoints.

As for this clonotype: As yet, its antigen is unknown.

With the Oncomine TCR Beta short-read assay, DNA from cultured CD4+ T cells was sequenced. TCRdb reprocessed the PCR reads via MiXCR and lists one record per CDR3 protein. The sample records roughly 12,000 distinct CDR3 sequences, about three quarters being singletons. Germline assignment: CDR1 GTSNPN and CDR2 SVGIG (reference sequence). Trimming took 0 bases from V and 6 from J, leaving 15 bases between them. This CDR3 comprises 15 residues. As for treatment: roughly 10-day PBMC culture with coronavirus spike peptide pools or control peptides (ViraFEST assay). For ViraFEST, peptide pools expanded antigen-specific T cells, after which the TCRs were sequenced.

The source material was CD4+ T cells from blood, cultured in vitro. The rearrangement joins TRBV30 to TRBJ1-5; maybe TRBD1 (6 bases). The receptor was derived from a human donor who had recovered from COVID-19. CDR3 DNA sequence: TGTGCCTGGAGTGTTGGGAAAACAGGGCTTCAGCCCCAGCATTTT. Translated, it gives CAWSVGKTGLQPQHF.